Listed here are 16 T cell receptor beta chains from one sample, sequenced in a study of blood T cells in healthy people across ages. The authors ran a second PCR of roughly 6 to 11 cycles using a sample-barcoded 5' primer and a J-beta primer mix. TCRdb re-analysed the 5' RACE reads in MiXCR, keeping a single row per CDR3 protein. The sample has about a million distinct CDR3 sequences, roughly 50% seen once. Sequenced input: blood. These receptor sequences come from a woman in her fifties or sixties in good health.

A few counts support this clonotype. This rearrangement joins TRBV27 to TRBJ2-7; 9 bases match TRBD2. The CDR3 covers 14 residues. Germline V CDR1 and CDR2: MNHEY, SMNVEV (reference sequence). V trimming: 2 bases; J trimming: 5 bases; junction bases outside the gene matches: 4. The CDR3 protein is CASSLSASGNEQYF. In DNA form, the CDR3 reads TGTGCCAGCAGTTTAAGCGCTAGCGGGAACGAGCAGTACTTC.

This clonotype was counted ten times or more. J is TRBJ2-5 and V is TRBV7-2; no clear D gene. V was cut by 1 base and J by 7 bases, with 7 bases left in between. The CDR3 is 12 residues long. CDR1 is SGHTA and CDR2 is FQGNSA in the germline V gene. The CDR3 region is CASSLDLGTQYF. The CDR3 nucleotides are TGTGCCAGCAGCTTAGATCTGGGGACCCAGTACTTC. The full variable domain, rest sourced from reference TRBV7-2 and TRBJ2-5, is GAGVSQSPSNKVTEKGKDVELRCDPISGHTALYWYRQSLGQGLEFLIYFQGNSAPDKSGLPSDRFSAERTGGSVSTLTIQRTQQEDSAVYLCASSLDLGTQYFGPGTRLLVL.

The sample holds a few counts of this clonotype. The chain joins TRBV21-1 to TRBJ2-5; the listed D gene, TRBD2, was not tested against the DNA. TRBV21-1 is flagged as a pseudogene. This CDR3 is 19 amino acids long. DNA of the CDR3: TGTGCCAGCAGCAAAATAACGCGAACCTACTTAGCCCCGGGAGAGACCCAGTACTTC. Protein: CASSKITRTYLAPGETQYF.

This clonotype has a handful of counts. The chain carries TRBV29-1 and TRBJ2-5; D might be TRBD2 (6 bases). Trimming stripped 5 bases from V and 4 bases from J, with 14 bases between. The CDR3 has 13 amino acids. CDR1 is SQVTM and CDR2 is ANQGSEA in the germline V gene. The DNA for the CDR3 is TGCAGCGTTTACGGGAGAGGCGGAGAGACCCAGTACTTC. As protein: CSVYGRGGETQYF.

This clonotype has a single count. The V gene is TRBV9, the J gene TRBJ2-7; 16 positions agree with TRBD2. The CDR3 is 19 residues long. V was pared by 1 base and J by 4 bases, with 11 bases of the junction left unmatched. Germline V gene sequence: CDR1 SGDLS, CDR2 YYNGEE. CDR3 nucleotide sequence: TGTGCCAGCAGCGTATTCCCGGGACTAGCGGGAGGGCCTACTTACGAGCAGTACTTC. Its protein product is CASSVFPGLAGGPTYEQYF.

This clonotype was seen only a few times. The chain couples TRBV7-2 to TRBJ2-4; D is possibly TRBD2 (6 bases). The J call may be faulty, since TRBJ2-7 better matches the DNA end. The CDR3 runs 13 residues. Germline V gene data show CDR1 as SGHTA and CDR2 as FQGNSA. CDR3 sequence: CASSPDGGAEQYF. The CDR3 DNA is TGTGCCAGCAGCCCTGACGGCGGGGCCGAGCAGTACTTC.

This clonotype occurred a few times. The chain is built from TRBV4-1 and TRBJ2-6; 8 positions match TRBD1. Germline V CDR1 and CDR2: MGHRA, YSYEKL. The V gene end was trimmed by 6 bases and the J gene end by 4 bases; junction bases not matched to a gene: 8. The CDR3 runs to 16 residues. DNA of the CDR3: TGCGCCAGCAGTCCCCAGGGGGCGCTAGGGGCCAACGTCCTGACTTTC. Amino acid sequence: CASSPQGALGANVLTF.

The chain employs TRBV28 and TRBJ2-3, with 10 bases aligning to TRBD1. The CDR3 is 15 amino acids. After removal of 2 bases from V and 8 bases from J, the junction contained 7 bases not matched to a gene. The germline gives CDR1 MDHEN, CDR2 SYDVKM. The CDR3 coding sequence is TGTGCCAGCAGTTTAATAGGGACAGGGGAAGGTACGCAGTATTTT. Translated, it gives CASSLIGTGEGTQYF. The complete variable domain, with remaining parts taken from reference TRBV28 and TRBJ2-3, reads DVKVTQSSRYLVKRTGEKVFLECVQDMDHENMFWYRQDPGLGLRLIYFSYDVKMKEKGDIPEGYSVSREKKERFSLILESASTNQTSMYLCASSLIGTGEGTQYFGPGTRLTVL.

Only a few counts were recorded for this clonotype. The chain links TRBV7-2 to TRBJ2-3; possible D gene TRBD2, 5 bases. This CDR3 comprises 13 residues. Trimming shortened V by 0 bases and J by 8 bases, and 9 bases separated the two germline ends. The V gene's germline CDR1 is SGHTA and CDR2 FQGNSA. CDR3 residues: CASSLAAVGTQYF. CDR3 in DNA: TGTGCCAGCAGCTTAGCAGCGGTTGGTACGCAGTATTTT.

The CDR3 coding sequence is TGCAGCGTTGAAGGGGGGGCGACTAACTATGGCTACACCTTC. This gives the protein CSVEGGATNYGYTF. The gene calls are TRBV29-1 and TRBJ1-2; tentatively, D is TRBD1 (6 bases). The CDR3 is 14 residues long. The V gene's germline CDR1 is SQVTM and CDR2 ANQGSEA. V was clipped by 1 base and J by 0 bases, with 9 bases between them.

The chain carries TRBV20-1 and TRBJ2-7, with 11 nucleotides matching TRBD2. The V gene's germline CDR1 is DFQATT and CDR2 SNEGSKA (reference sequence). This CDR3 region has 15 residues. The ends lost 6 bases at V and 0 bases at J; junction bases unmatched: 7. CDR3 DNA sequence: TGCAGTGCCTACTCTAGCGGGAGGTACTCCTACGAGCAGTACTTC. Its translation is CSAYSSGRYSYEQYF.

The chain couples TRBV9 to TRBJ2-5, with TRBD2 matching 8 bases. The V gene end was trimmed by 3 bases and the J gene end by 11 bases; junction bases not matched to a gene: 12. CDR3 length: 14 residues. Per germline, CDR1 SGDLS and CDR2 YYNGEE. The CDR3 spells CASSERLAGNEQYF. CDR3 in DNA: TGTGCCAGCAGCGAGAGGTTAGCGGGAAATGAGCAGTACTTC.

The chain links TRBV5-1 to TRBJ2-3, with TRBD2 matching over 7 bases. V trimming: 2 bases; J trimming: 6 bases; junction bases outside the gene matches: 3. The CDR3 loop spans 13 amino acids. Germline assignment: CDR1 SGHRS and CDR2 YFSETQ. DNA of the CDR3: TGCGCCAGCAGCTTAGGACTAGATGATACGCAGTATTTT. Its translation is CASSLGLDDTQYF.

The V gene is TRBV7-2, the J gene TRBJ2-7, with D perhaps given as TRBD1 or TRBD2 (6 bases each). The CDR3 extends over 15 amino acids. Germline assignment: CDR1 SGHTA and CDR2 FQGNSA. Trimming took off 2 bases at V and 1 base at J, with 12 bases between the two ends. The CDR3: CASSLYPGASYEQYF. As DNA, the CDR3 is TGTGCCAGCAGCTTATATCCGGGGGCGTCCTACGAGCAGTACTTC.

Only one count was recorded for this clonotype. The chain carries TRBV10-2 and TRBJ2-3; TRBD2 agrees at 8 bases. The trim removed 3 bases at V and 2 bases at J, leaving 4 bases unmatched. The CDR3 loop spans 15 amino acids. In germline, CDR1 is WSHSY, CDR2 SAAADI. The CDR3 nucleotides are TGCGCCAGCAGTGATCGCGGGAGGTACACAGATACGCAGTATTTT. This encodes CASSDRGRYTDTQYF.

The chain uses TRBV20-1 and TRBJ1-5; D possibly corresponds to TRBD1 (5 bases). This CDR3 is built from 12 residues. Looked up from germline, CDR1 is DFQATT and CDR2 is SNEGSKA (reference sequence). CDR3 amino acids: CRGRNSNQPQHF. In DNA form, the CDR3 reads TGCAGGGGACGGAATAGCAATCAGCCCCAGCATTTT.